This T cell receptor beta chain was obtained from a study of cytomegalovirus exposure and HLA in healthy donors. Study outcomes and limitations: Generally TCR sequences proved uncommon, though certain public TCRs appeared in numerous donors. Reports showed the classifier diagnosing cytomegalovirus status with high specificity and sensitivity.

The primer mix had 60 Vbeta and 13 Jbeta primers. Sequenced by immunoSEQ multiplex PCR; TCRdb stores in-frame clones only, minus some. The sample has about 160,000 clones; approximately 78% are singletons. On this clone itself: Its antigen is not identified.

The CDR3 has 19 residues. The ends lost 1 base at V and 6 bases at J; junction bases unmatched: 11. Per germline, CDR1 SNHLY and CDR2 FYNNEI. The chain is built from TRBV2 and TRBJ2-1; TRBD2 matches at 14 bases. The origin of this receptor is a girl aged 2 to 10 in good health and CMV-seropositive. The sample was PBMCs. The CDR3 loop reads CASSEGSGTSGSGGNEQFF. CDR3 sequence (DNA): TGTGCCAGCAGTGAAGGCTCCGGGACTAGCGGGAGTGGGGGCAATGAGCAGTTCTTC.